Here is one TCR beta chain with its context. The antigen this receptor binds is unknown. One base away there is no much larger clone; base qualities are not given. The data stem from a study of T cell responses to AZD1222 COVID-19 vaccine listed by TCRdb under 2021. Context from the whole study: Because spike-specific TCR depth and breadth did not differ between the two schedules, AZD1222 recipients who got a second dose at roughly 4 weeks were pooled with those who got a second dose at roughly 12 weeks. TCR sequencing was performed for over 230 trial participants, of whom about 200 were given two doses of AZD1222 and 26 were given two doses of MenACWY control vaccine. Enrollment into the trials was organized by age into subgroups of 18-55, 56-69 and 70-plus years, and those subgroups contained roughly 150, 30 and 60 TCR-sequenced participants, respectively.

The CDR3 regions of human TCRbeta chains were analyzed by immunosequencing. The study's processing was this. TCRs in the repertoires were matched against a reference library of SARS-CoV-2-specific TCRs that had been generated with the MIRA antigen-specificity platform. Breadth was defined as the fraction of unique TCRs that were SARS-CoV-2-associated, and depth was defined as the fraction of total T cells that were SARS-CoV-2-associated. Using the MIRA data, each spike-specific TCR was mapped to the spike region that the TCR reacts to and placed in a CD4 or CD8 class. Log10-transformed breadth and depth values were compared by one-way ANOVA with Sidak's multiple comparisons tests. TCRdb took over this immuneACCESS table, retaining in-frame rearrangements with V and J assigned. Such tables are incomplete; in checked studies, under half of the missing clones stem from an unresolved V gene, and the remainder is unexplained. For V, J and clone size, that table is used; D and trimming come from the DNA. In all, the sample holds around 70,000 clones, and around nine tenths of those were seen once. The top ten hold around 8% of the sample.

This sample's time point label indicates: baseline before first vaccination. The vaccinee samples were drawn from two UK trials, COV001 and COV002, one of which was a single-blind randomized controlled phase 2/3 trial testing AZD1222 (ChAdOx1 nCoV-19) in healthy adults. For TCRbeta chain sequencing, PBMC samples were collected from trial participants at day 0 and at day 28 after the second dose. Beyond this particular receptor, the publication reports: Conclusions about previously exposed vaccinees were limited because only six AZD1222 recipients were SARS-CoV-2 seropositive at baseline. In the small 56-69-year group, the increase in depth fell short of significance, most likely because of low power. Nearly half of unique spike-specific TCRs reportedly recognized epitopes outside regions mutated in the B.1.351 and B.1.1.7 variants. Because no day 14 peak-response samples were available, the repertoires could be characterized only after the peak T cell response. Vaccine-associated CD4 TCRs spanned the whole spike protein, with dominant responses in regions 160-218 and 743-854. Spike-specific TCR breadth and depth rose significantly after two AZD1222 doses compared with day 0 and with MenACWY recipients. Most participants were white British and females outnumbered males, and the authors suggested that clonal diversity may have been underestimated.

V and J lose 6 bases and 0 bases, and a span of 7 bases separates them. The CDR3 goes from the cysteine to the phenylalanine over 13 residues. Only CDR3 DNA remains: 39 bases, in frame from the first base. CDR1 SGHNT and CDR2 YYREEE were looked up in the germline V gene (reference sequence). Sequences were derived from peripheral blood, sampled on day 0 of AZD1222 vaccination. This clonotype originated in an adult in good health. The chain links TRBV5-4 with TRBJ2-1; the D segment cannot be called with confidence. The CDR3 region has the sequence CASIPDSYNEQFF. The DNA reads as follows: TGTGCCAGCATTCCTGACTCCTACAATGAGCAGTTCTTC. With the rest looked up from the reference TRBV5-4 and TRBJ2-1 genes rather than sequenced, the full variable domain is ETGVTQSPTHLIKTRGQQVTLRCSSQSGHNTVSWYQQALGQGPQFIFQYYREEENGRGNFPPRFSGLQFPNYSSELNVNALELDDSALYLCASIPDSYNEQFFGPGTRLTVL.